Listed below are T cell receptor beta chains from one sample, sequenced in a study of beta chain features in type 1 diabetes. The repertoire was sequenced with immunoSEQ multiplex PCR; TCRdb's copy has only in-frame clones and lacks some. This table holds some 250,000 clones, around 26% found once. Sample: central memory CD4+ T cells from blood. The receptor set was obtained from a man under 40 in good health. Each CDR3 is given with its conserved first and last residue. A D gene is named only where the DNA matches it firmly. The listing skips clone size in some rows; elsewhere it reads once, few, many or a size class.

clone_size,d_call,j_call,v_call,cdr3_nt,cdr3_aa
NA,TRBD2,TRBJ2-5,TRBV7-9,TGTGCCAGCAGCCCCTGGACTAGCGGGGGGCCCGGGGAGACCCAGTACTTC,CASSPWTSGGPGETQYF
NA,NA,TRBJ2-1,TRBV5-1,TGCGCCAGCAGCTTGGCCCCGGGTGGATTCAATGAGCAGTTCTTC,CASSLAPGGFNEQFF
few,TRBD2,TRBJ2-7,TRBV2,TGTGCCAGCAGTGAAATTCTAGCGGGAGGACCCGAGCAGTACTTC,CASSEILAGGPEQYF
many,NA,TRBJ2-1,TRBV14,TGTGCCAGCAGCCAATATCATGAGCAGTTCTTC,CASSQYHEQFF
few,TRBD2,TRBJ2-1,TRBV30,TGTGCCTCCGGCGTTAGCGGGGACTACAATGAGCAGTTCTTC,CASGVSGDYNEQFF
NA,NA,TRBJ2-1,TRBV27,TGTGCCAGCAGTTCTCGGTGGAATGAGCAGTTCTTC,CASSSRWNEQFF
few,NA,TRBJ1-5,TRBV7-6,TGTGCCAGCAGCTTAGATGGGGGGGATCAGCCCCAGCATTTT,CASSLDGGDQPQHF
NA,NA,TRBJ2-3,TRBV6-1,TGTGCCAGCACTAGACCCAGCACAGATACGCAGTATTTT,CASTRPSTDTQYF
NA,NA,TRBJ2-5,TRBV2,TGTGCCAGCACCGGACACCAAGGGGGTCAAGAGACCCAGTACTTC,CASTGHQGGQETQYF
few,NA,TRBJ1-2,TRBV30,TGTGCCTGGAGTGGAGTATTGACAGCTTATGGCTACACCTTC,CAWSGVLTAYGYTF
NA,TRBD1,TRBJ2-2,TRBV29-1,TGCAGCGTGAGGGGGCCCGGGGAGCTGTTTTTT,CSVRGPGELFF
NA,NA,TRBJ2-5,TRBV1,TGCACCAGCAGCCCCCCTGAGGAGCAGTACTTC,CTSSPPEEQYF
NA,NA,TRBJ1-5,TRBV30,TGTGCCTGGAGTGTATCAGGGATGAATCAGCCCCAGCATTTT,CAWSVSGMNQPQHF
NA,NA,TRBJ1-3,TRBV7-9,TGTGCCAGCAGTTCCCAGGGCTTCTCTGGAAACACCATATATTTT,CASSSQGFSGNTIYF
NA,NA,TRBJ2-5,TRBV14,TGTGCCAGCAGCCCCGGCGGGTTAGGTAGGACCCAGTACTTC,CASSPGGLGRTQYF
NA,NA,TRBJ2-3,TRBV5-6,TGTGCCAGCAGCCGTAGACAGCTTAGCACAGATACGCAGTATTTT,CASSRRQLSTDTQYF
few,NA,TRBJ2-7,TRBV29-1,TGCAGCGTTGGACAGTCCTACGAGCAGTACTTC,CSVGQSYEQYF
NA,NA,TRBJ1-2,TRBV6-5,TGTGCCAGCAGCTCCCCCCCAGGCTATGGCTACACCTTC,CASSSPPGYGYTF
few,TRBD2,TRBJ2-3,TRBV5-4,TGCGCCAGCAGCCAAGGGCGGGAGAGGATCACAGATACGCAGTATTTT,CASSQGRERITDTQYF
NA,NA,TRBJ1-5,TRBV5-1,TGCGCCAGCAGCTTAGGCCCTAGCAATCAGCCCCAGCATTTT,CASSLGPSNQPQHF
few,TRBD1,TRBJ2-2,TRBV6-1,TGTGCCAGCAGTGAAGTCTGGCAGGGGGCCGGGACCGGGGAGCTGTTTTTT,CASSEVWQGAGTGELFF
NA,NA,TRBJ2-5,TRBV28,TGTGCCAGCAGTTTATATCGTACAGGGATGGGAGAGACCCAGTACTTC,CASSLYRTGMGETQYF